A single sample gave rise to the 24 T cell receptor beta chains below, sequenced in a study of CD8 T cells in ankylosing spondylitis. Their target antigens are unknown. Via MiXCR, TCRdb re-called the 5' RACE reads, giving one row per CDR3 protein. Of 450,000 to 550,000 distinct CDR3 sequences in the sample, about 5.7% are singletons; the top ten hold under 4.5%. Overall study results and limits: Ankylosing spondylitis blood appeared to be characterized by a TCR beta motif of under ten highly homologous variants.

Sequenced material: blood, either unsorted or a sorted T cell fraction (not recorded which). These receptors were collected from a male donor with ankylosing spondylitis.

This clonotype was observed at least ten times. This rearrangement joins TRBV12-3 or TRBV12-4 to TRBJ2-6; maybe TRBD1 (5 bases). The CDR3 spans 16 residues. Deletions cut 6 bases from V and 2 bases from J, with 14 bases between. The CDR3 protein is CASRSGHPAGANVLTF. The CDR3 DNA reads TGTGCCAGCAGATCCGGACATCCCGCTGGGGCCAACGTCCTGACTTTC.

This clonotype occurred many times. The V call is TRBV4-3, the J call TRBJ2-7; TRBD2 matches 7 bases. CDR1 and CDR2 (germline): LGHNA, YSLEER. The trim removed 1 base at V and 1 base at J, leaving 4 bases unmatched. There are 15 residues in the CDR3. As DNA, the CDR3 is TGCGCCAGCAGCCAAGGGGGAGGGCCTTCCTACGAGCAGTACTTC. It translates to CASSQGGGPSYEQYF.

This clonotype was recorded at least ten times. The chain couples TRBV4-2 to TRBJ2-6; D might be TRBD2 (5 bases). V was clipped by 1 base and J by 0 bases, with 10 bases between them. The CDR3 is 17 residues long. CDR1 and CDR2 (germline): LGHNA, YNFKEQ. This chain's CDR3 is CASSQGPGNSGANVLTF. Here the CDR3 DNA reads TGTGCCAGCAGCCAAGGGCCCGGGAACTCTGGGGCCAACGTCCTGACTTTC.

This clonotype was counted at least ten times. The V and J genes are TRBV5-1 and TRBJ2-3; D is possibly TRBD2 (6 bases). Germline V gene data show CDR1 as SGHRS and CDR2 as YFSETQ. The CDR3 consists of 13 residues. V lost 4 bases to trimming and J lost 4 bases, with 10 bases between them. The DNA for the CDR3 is TGCGCCAGCAGCCCAAGCGGGCCAGATACGCAGTATTTT. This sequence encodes CASSPSGPDTQYF.

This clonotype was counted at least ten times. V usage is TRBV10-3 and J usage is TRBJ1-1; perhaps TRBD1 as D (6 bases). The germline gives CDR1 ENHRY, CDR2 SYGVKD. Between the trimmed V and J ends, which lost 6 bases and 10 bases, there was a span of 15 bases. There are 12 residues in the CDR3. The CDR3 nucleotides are TGTGCCATCAGCAAAGGGGGGGGCTCAGCTTTCTTT. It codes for CAISKGGGSAFF.

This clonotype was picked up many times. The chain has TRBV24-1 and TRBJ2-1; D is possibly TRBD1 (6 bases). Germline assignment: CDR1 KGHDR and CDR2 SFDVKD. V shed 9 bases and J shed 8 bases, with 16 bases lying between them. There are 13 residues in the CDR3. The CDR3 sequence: CATGSVAGDEQFF. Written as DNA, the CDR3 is TGTGCCACCGGGAGTGTAGCAGGGGATGAGCAGTTCTTC.

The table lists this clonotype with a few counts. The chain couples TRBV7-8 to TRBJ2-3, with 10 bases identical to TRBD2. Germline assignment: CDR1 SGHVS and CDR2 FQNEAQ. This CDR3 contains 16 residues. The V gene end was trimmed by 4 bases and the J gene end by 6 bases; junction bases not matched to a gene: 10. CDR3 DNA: TGTGCCAGCAGCTGGAATTTAGCGGGGGGACCGGATACGCAGTATTTT. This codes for CASSWNLAGGPDTQYF.

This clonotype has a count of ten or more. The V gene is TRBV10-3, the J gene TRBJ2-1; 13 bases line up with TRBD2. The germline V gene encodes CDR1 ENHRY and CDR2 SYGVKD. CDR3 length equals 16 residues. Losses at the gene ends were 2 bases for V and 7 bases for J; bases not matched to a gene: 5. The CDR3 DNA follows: TGTGCCATCAGTGAGGGACTAGCGGGGGCTCAAAATGAGCAGTTCTTC. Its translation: CAISEGLAGAQNEQFF.

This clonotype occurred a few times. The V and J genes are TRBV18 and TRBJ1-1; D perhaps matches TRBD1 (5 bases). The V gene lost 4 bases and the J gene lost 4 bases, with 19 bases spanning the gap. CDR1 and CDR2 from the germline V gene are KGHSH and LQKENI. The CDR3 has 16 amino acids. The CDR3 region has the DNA TGTGCCAGCTCACTTTACACGGGGCAACCAGCCACTGAAGCTTTCTTT. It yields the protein CASSLYTGQPATEAFF.

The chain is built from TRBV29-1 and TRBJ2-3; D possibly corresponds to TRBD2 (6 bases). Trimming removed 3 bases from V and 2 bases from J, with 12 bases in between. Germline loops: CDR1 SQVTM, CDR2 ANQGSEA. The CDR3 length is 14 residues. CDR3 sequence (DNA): TGCAGCGTTGACCGCAAGGGACTCACAGATACGCAGTATTTT. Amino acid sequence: CSVDRKGLTDTQYF.

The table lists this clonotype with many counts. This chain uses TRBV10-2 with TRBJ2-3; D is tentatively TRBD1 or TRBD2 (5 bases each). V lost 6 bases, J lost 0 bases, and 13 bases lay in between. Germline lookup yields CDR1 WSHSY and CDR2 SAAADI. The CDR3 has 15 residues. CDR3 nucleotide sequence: TGCGCCAGCAGGACGCCGGGACCGAGCACAGATACGCAGTATTTT. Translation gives CASRTPGPSTDTQYF.

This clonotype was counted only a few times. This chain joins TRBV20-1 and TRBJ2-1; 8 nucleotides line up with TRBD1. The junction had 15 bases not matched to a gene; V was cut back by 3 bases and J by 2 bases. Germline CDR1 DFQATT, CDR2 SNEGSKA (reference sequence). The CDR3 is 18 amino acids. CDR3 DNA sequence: TGCAGTGCTAGGTTTCAGGGGGCCCCGGCGACCCCCTACAATGAGCAGTTCTTC. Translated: CSARFQGAPATPYNEQFF.

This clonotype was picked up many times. Here the CDR3 reads CASSGTSGKDEQFF. The CDR3 region has the DNA TGTGCCAGCAGTGGGACTAGCGGCAAGGATGAGCAGTTCTTC. V gene TRBV9 combines with J gene TRBJ2-1; TRBD2 matches at 11 bases. The CDR3 contains 14 residues. Germline lookup yields CDR1 SGDLS and CDR2 YYNGEE. The V gene end was trimmed by 5 bases and the J gene end by 8 bases; junction bases not matched to a gene: 6.

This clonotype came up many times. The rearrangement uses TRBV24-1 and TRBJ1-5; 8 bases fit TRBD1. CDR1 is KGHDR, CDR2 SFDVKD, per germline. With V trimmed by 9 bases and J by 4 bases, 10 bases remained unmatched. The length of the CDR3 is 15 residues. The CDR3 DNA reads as TGTGCCACCCAATCCGGGACAGGAAGAAATCAGCCCCAGCATTTT. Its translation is CATQSGTGRNQPQHF.

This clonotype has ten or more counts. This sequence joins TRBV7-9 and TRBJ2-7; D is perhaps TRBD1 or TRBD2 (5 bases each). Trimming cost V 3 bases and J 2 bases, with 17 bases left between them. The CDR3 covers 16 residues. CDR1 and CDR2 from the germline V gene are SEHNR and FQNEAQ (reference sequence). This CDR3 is CASSFSLGTLTYEQYF. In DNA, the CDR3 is TGTGCCAGCAGCTTCTCTCTGGGGACGTTAACCTACGAGCAGTACTTC.

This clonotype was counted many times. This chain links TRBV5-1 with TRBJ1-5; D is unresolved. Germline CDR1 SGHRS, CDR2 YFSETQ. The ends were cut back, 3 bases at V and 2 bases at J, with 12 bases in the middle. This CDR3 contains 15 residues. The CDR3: CASSYAGQGNQPQHF. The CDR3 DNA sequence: TGCGCCAGCAGCTACGCCGGGCAGGGCAATCAGCCCCAGCATTTT.

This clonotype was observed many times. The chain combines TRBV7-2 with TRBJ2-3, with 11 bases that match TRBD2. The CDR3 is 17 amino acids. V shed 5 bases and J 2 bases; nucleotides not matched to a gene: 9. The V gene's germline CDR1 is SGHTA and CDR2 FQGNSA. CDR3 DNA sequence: TGTGCCAGCAGCATTACCGGGACTAGCGGAAACACAGATACGCAGTATTTT. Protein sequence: CASSITGTSGNTDTQYF.

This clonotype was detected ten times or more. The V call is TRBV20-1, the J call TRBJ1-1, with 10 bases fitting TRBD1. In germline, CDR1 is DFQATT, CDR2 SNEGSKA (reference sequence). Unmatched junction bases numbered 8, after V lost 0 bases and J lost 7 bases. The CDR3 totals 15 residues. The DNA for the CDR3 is TGCAGTGCTAGAGAGTGGGACAGGGGAAGCGGTGAAGCTTTCTTT. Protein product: CSAREWDRGSGEAFF.

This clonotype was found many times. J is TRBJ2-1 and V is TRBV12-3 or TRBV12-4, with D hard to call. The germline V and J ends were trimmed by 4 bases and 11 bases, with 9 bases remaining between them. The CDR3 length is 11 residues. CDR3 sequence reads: CASSSSSKQFF. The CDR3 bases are TGTGCCAGCAGTTCCTCTAGTAAGCAGTTCTTC.

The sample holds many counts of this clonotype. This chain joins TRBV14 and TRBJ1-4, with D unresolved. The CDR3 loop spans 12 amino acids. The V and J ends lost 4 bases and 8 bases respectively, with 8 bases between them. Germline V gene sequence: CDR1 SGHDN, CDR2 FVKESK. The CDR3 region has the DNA TGTGCCAGCAGCCGGGGAGGGGAAAAACTGTTTTTT. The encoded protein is CASSRGGEKLFF.

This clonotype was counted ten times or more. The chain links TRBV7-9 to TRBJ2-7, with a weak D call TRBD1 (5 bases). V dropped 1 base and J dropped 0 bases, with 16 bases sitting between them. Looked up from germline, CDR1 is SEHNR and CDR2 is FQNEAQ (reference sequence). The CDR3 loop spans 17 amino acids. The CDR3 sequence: CASSLELGDRSSYEQYF. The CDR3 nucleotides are TGTGCCAGCAGCTTAGAATTGGGCGACAGAAGCTCCTACGAGCAGTACTTC.

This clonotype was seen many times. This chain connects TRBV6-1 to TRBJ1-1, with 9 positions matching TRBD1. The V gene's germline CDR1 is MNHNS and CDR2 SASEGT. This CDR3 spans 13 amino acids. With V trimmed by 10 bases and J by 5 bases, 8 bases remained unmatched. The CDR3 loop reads CATLDRGWTEAFF. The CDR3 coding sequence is TGTGCCACCCTGGACAGGGGATGGACTGAAGCTTTCTTT.

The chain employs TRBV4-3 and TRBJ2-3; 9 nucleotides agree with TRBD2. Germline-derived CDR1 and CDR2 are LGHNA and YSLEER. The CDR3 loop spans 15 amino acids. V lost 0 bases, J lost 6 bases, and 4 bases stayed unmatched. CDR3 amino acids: CASSQDILAGDTQYF. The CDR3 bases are TGCGCCAGCAGCCAAGATATCCTAGCGGGGGATACGCAGTATTTT.

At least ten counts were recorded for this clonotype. DNA for the CDR3: TGTGCCAGCAGCTCCGGGGTAACCCCCGAGGCTGAAGCTTTCTTT. Its translation: CASSSGVTPEAEAFF. The chain combines TRBV7-2 with TRBJ1-1; D unresolved. Germline assignment: CDR1 SGHTA and CDR2 FQGNSA. Trimming cost V 4 bases and J 6 bases, with 18 bases left between them. This CDR3 is built from 15 residues.